A selection of T cell receptor beta chains follows, all from one sample in a study of T-cell memory formation after mild COVID-19. Using its own MiXCR run on the 5' RACE reads, TCRdb lists one record per CDR3 protein. The sample carries just over 300,000 distinct CDR3 sequences, around 19% recorded once. Input material: PBMCs or a T cell subset sorted from them (not recorded which). These receptors originate from a man younger than 35 who had mild COVID-19 (a few samples of this study predate the infection). Cell type and time point are not known. Both conserved end residues are part of each CDR3. The order of the fields is V gene, J gene, clone size, D gene, CDR3 protein, CDR3 DNA. A D gene is named only where the DNA matches it firmly. The size field is filled for only some rows; it gives once, few, many or a size class.

>TRBV5-1|TRBJ1-1|few|-
CASSPSVGRTEAFF
TGCGCCAGCAGCCCGTCGGTGGGCAGGACTGAAGCTTTCTTT
>TRBV6-2/TRBV6-3|TRBJ2-1|-|-
CASSKPWRHNEQFF
TGTGCCAGCAGTAAGCCGTGGCGCCACAATGAGCAGTTCTTC
>TRBV10-3|TRBJ2-5|few|TRBD1
CATGQGPETQYF
TGTGCCACCGGACAGGGTCCAGAGACCCAGTACTTC
>TRBV4-1|TRBJ2-2|-|-
CASSEGQNTGELFF
TGCGCCAGCAGCGAAGGCCAAAACACCGGGGAGCTGTTTTTT
>TRBV20-1|TRBJ2-3|-|-
CSPGGFLGDTQYF
TGCAGCCCAGGCGGGTTTTTGGGAGATACGCAGTATTTT
>TRBV15|TRBJ2-3|-|-
CATSRDSGDTQYF
TGTGCCACCAGCAGAGACTCGGGAGATACGCAGTATTTT
>TRBV6-6|TRBJ1-2|-|-
CATQRAYGYTF
TGTGCCACCCAAAGAGCGTATGGCTACACCTTC
>TRBV5-1|TRBJ2-2|-|TRBD1
CASSGDRAMTGELFF
TGCGCCAGCAGCGGGGACAGGGCGATGACCGGGGAGCTGTTTTTT
>TRBV4-3|TRBJ2-2|many|-
CAAGSTGELFF
TGCGCCGCGGGGTCCACCGGGGAGCTGTTTTTT
>TRBV11-2|TRBJ2-3|many|-
CASSSIGTGATDTQYF
TGTGCCAGCAGCTCAATTGGGACGGGGGCCACAGATACGCAGTATTTT
>TRBV7-2|TRBJ2-3|few|-
CASSQNLRGDTQYF
TGTGCCAGCAGCCAAAATCTCAGGGGTGATACGCAGTATTTT
>TRBV5-1|TRBJ2-5|-|-
CASTRSRRGETQYF
TGCGCCAGCACACGGTCTAGGCGGGGAGAGACCCAGTACTTC
>TRBV20-1|TRBJ2-7|few|-
CSAHRDYGLVQYF
TGCAGTGCGCACAGGGACTATGGATTAGTGCAGTACTTC
>TRBV20-1|TRBJ2-3|few|-
CSARDRRGTDTQYF
TGCAGTGCTAGAGATAGAAGGGGCACAGATACGCAGTATTTT
>TRBV20-1|TRBJ2-1|-|TRBD2
CSAREARLAALRSYNEQFF
TGCAGTGCTAGAGAGGCGCGACTAGCGGCCCTCCGCTCCTACAATGAGCAGTTCTTC
>TRBV4-3|TRBJ2-4|-|TRBD2
CASSQELSAGGGRVIQYF
TGCGCCAGCAGCCAAGAACTTTCAGCGGGGGGCGGTAGAGTCATTCAGTACTTC
>TRBV4-1|TRBJ1-6|-|-
CASSQARGGNSPLHF
TGCGCCAGCAGCCAAGCTAGGGGCGGAAATTCACCCCTCCACTTT
>TRBV5-1|TRBJ2-1|few|TRBD2
CASSEGLADINEQFF
TGCGCCAGCAGCGAAGGACTAGCGGATATCAATGAGCAGTTCTTC
>TRBV20-1|TRBJ2-2|many|-
CSARDYRARGGELFF
TGCAGTGCTAGAGACTACAGGGCCCGGGGCGGGGAGCTGTTTTTT
>TRBV9|TRBJ2-7|-|TRBD1
CASSVDPGQVSHEQYF
TGTGCCAGCAGCGTAGACCCGGGACAGGTTTCCCACGAGCAGTACTTC
>TRBV7-2|TRBJ1-3|few|-
CASSLYRTSGNTIYF
TGTGCCAGCAGCTTATACAGGACCTCTGGAAACACCATATATTTT
>TRBV29-1|TRBJ2-7|-|TRBD2
CSVASFSGGATYEQYF
TGCAGCGTTGCTTCGTTCTCGGGGGGAGCTACCTACGAGCAGTACTTC
>TRBV4-3|TRBJ2-7|-|TRBD2
CASSQEGLRGEQYF
TGCGCCAGCAGCCAAGAGGGACTAAGGGGCGAGCAGTACTTC
>TRBV9|TRBJ1-1|many|-
CASSVGGRGNTEAFF
TGTGCCAGCAGCGTAGGTGGCAGGGGGAACACTGAAGCTTTCTTT
>TRBV5-5|TRBJ2-1|few|TRBD1
CASKIVSGTGDPNEQFF
TGTGCCAGCAAAATTGTTAGCGGGACAGGGGACCCCAATGAGCAGTTCTTC
>TRBV18|TRBJ1-5|-|-
CASSPSSDPSNQPQHF
TGTGCCAGCTCACCCTCCAGCGATCCCAGTAATCAGCCCCAGCATTTT
>TRBV4-1|TRBJ2-5|many|-
CASSQVYYSTGPQYF
TGCGCCAGCAGCCAAGTCTACTACTCCACGGGGCCCCAGTACTTC
>TRBV28|TRBJ1-2|-|-
CASSPPSWGSNGYTF
TGTGCCAGCAGTCCCCCTTCTTGGGGCTCCAATGGCTACACCTTC
>TRBV4-2|TRBJ2-3|few|TRBD2
CASSQVSAGGFTDTQYF
TGTGCCAGCAGCCAAGTCTCAGCGGGGGGCTTCACAGATACGCAGTATTTT
>TRBV3-1|TRBJ2-3|-|-
CASSQGAGWVDTQYF
TGTGCCAGCAGCCAAGGGGCGGGGTGGGTAGATACGCAGTATTTT
>TRBV10-3|TRBJ1-5|few|TRBD1
CAISETRARGDSNQPQHF
TGTGCCATCAGTGAGACGAGGGCCAGGGGGGATAGCAATCAGCCCCAGCATTTT
>TRBV27|TRBJ1-1|few|-
CASSFLGGGAEAFF
TGTGCCAGCAGTTTTTTGGGTGGGGGGGCTGAAGCTTTCTTT
>TRBV6-2/TRBV6-3|TRBJ1-1|few|-
CASSWGQGTEAFF
TGTGCCAGCAGTTGGGGTCAAGGGACTGAAGCTTTCTTT
>TRBV29-1|TRBJ1-1|-|TRBD1
CSVGDRGTEAFF
TGCAGCGTTGGGGACAGGGGCACTGAAGCTTTCTTT
>TRBV5-1|TRBJ1-1|-|-
CASSSQVALNTEAFF
TGCGCCAGCAGCTCACAGGTCGCTTTGAACACTGAAGCTTTCTTT
>TRBV6-1|TRBJ2-7|few|TRBD2
CASLGTSGDAYEQYF
TGTGCCAGCTTAGGGACTAGCGGGGACGCCTACGAGCAGTACTTC
>TRBV24-1|TRBJ2-4|-|-
CATSPGPSNIQYF
TGTGCCACCAGTCCCGGGCCGTCAAACATTCAGTACTTC
>TRBV5-1|TRBJ2-7|-|TRBD1
CASSPTTGGEEQYF
TGCGCCAGCAGCCCCACGACAGGGGGCGAGGAGCAGTACTTC
>TRBV30|TRBJ2-7|-|TRBD1
CAWSRTGSEQYF
TGTGCCTGGAGCCGGACAGGGAGCGAGCAGTACTTC
>TRBV20-1|TRBJ1-2|few|-
CSARGPGASNYGYTF
TGCAGTGCTAGAGGTCCAGGGGCAAGTAACTATGGCTACACCTTC
>TRBV29-1|TRBJ1-1|many|-
CSVEVGAFF
TGCAGCGTTGAGGTAGGAGCTTTCTTT
>TRBV3-1|TRBJ2-1|-|-
CASSPRVVLSSYNEQFF
TGTGCCAGCAGCCCTCGTGTGGTCCTAAGCTCCTACAATGAGCAGTTCTTC
>TRBV20-1|TRBJ1-4|few|TRBD1
CSATDRGQVEKLFF
TGCAGTGCTACAGACAGGGGGCAAGTTGAAAAACTGTTTTTT
>TRBV2|TRBJ2-7|-|TRBD2
CASRRTSGTYEQYF
TGTGCCAGCAGAAGGACTAGCGGGACCTACGAGCAGTACTTC
>TRBV18|TRBJ2-5|-|-
CASSPASVETQYF
TGTGCCAGCTCACCCGCTAGCGTTGAGACCCAGTACTTC
>TRBV20-1|TRBJ2-3|few|TRBD2
CSARGPGLPTDTQYF
TGCAGTGCTAGAGGGCCGGGACTACCCACAGATACGCAGTATTTT
>TRBV12-3/TRBV12-4|TRBJ2-4|many|-
CASSWTAFKNIQYF
TGTGCCAGCAGTTGGACAGCTTTCAAAAACATTCAGTACTTC
>TRBV3-1|TRBJ2-6|-|TRBD2
CASSQEGLAGGPGANVLTF
TGTGCCAGCAGCCAAGAAGGACTAGCGGGGGGGCCTGGGGCCAACGTCCTGACTTTC
>TRBV6-6|TRBJ1-3|-|-
CASTHGVGLAGNTIYF
TGTGCCAGCACCCACGGGGTAGGGTTGGCTGGAAACACCATATATTTT
>TRBV7-8|TRBJ2-5|few|-
CASSGTPQETQYF
TGTGCCAGCAGCGGGACGCCGCAAGAGACCCAGTACTTC